This T cell receptor beta chain emerged from a study of T-cell reconstitution after alpha-beta-depleted transplantation in children. V gave up 1 base and J gave up 5 bases; unmatched junction bases: 9. Germline CDR1 and CDR2: MGHRA and YSYEKL. The CDR3 loop spans 16 amino acids. A library of TCRbeta sequences, prepared with unique molecular identifiers, was generated. TCRdb re-analysed the PCR reads in MiXCR, keeping a single row per CDR3 protein. The sample holds 210,000 or so distinct CDR3 sequences; 8% to 9.5% are singletons and the top ten take approximately 5.9%. The material sequenced was PBMCs from the stem cell graft donor, taken from the stem cell graft. The chain combines TRBV4-1 with TRBJ2-5, with 8 bases identical to TRBD2. The sequence derives from a human donor who donated a stem cell graft to a child with acute lymphoblastic leukemia. In nucleotides, the CDR3 is TGCGCCAGCAGCCAAGTCGGACTAGCTCGGGCGGAGACCCAGTACTTC. It encodes CASSQVGLARAETQYF.